The 5 T cell receptor beta chains given below trace back to one sample, sequenced in a study of cytotoxic CD8 clonotypes in ibrutinib-treated CLL. Here immunoSEQ multiplex PCR was the method, and the copy in TCRdb shows in-frame clones only, minus some. The repertoire holds under 200,000 clones, with 70% to 85% as singletons. The starting material was PBMCs, obtained after 24 months of ibrutinib treatment. All receptors derive from a human donor with chronic lymphocytic leukemia.

The chain has TRBV5-1 and TRBJ1-2; 9 bases are a match to TRBD1. Germline CDR1 is SGHRS and CDR2 is YFSETQ. Trimming removed 0 bases from V and 4 bases from J; junction bases left unmatched: 1. The CDR3 is 14 amino acids. The CDR3 bases are TGCGCCAGCAGCTTGGGGGACAGGGCCTATGGCTACACCTTC. Translated: CASSLGDRAYGYTF.

V gene TRBV7-2 combines with J gene TRBJ2-2; D not resolved. The length of the CDR3 is 15 residues. V was pared by 5 bases and J by 3 bases, with 13 bases between. Per the germline V gene, CDR1 is SGHTA and CDR2 is FQGNSA. The CDR3 nucleotides read TGTGCCAGCAGCGTAGGACGATTGGACACCGGGGAGCTGTTTTTT. It yields the protein CASSVGRLDTGELFF. The variable domain in full, completed from reference TRBV7-2 and TRBJ2-2, reads GAGVSQSPSNKVTEKGKDVELRCDPISGHTALYWYRQSLGQGLEFLIYFQGNSAPDKSGLPSDRFSAERTGGSVSTLTIQRTQQEDSAVYLCASSVGRLDTGELFFGEGSRLTVL.

The chain couples TRBV19 to TRBJ2-1, with unresolved D. The CDR3 consists of 14 residues. The germline V gene has CDR1 LNHDA and CDR2 SQIVND (reference sequence). V was cut by 0 bases and J by 13 bases, with 16 bases left in between. The DNA for the CDR3 is TGTGCCAGTAGTATAGACCAGGACCCCTCGGTTCAGTTCTTC. Protein product: CASSIDQDPSVQFF.

The chain recombines TRBV5-1 with TRBJ1-2; D is unclear. This CDR3 comprises 13 residues. Trimming removed 0 bases at V and 8 bases at J, with 11 bases between. Germline V CDR1 and CDR2: SGHRS, YFSETQ. The CDR3 nucleotides are TGCGCCAGCAGCTTGGCCCGGGCCACAGGCTACACCTTC. Its translation: CASSLARATGYTF.

The J gene is TRBJ1-5, the V gene TRBV7-2; D is unclear. With 0 bases removed from V and 3 bases from J, the gap between germline ends came to 9 bases. Germline CDR1 reads SGHTA; CDR2 reads FQGNSA. The CDR3 spans 15 residues. The CDR3 spells CASSLAGQFNQPQHF. For the CDR3, the DNA is TGTGCCAGCAGCTTAGCGGGCCAGTTCAATCAGCCCCAGCATTTT.